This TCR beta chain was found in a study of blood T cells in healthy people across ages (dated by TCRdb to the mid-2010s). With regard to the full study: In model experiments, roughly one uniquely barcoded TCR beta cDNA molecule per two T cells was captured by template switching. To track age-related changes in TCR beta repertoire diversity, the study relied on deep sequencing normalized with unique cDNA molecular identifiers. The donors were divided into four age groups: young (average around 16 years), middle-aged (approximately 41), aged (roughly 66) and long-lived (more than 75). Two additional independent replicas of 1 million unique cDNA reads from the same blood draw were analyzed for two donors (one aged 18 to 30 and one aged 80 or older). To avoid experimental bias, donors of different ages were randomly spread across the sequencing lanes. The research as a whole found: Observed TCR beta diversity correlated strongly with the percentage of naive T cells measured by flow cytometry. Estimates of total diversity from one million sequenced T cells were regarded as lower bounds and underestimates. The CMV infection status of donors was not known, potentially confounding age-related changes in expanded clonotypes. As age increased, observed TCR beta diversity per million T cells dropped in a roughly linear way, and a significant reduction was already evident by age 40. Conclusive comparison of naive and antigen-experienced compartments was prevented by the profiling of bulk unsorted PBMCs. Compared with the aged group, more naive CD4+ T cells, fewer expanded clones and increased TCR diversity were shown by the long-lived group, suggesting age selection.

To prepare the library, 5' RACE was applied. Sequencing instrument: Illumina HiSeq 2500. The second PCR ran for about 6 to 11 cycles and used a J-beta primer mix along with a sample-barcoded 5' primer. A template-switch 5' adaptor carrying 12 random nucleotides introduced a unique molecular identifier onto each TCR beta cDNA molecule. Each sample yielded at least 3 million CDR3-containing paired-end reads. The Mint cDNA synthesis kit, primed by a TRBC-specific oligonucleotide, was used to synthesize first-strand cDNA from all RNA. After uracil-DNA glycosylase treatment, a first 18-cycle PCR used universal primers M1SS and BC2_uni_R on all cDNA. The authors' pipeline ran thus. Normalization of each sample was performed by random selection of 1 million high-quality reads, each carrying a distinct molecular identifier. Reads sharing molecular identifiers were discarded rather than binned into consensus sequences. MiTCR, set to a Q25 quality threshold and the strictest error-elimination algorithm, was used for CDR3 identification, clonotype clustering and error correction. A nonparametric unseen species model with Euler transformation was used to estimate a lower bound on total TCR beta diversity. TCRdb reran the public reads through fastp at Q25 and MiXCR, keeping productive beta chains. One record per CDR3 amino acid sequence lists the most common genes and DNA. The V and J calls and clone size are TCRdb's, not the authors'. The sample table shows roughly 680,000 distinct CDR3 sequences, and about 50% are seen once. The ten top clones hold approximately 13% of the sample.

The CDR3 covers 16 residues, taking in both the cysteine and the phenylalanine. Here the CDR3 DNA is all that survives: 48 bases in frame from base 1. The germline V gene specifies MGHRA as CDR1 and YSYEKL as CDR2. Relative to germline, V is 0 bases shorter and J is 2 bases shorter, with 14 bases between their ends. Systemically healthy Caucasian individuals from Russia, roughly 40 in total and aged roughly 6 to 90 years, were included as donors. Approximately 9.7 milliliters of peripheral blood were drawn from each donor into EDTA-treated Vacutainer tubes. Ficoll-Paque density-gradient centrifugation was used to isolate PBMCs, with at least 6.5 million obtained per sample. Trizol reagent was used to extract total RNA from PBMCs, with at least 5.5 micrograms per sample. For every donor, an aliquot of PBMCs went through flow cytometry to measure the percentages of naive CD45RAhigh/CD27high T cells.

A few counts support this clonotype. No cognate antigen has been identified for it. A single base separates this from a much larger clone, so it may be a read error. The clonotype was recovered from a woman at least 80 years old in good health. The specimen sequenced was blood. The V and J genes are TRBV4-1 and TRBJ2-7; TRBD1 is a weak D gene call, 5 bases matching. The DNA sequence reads TGCGCCAGCAGCCAAGAAGGGGAAAGGGCCACCTACGAGCAGTACTTC. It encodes CASSQEGERATYEQYF.